A selection of T cell receptor beta chains follows, all from one sample in a study of T cells in narcolepsy. Here immunoSEQ multiplex PCR was the method, and the copy in TCRdb shows in-frame clones only, minus some. The sample includes under 35,000 clones, less than 90% of them seen just once. Sequenced: CD45RA- memory CD4+ T cells from PBMCs. The receptors stem from a human donor with narcolepsy. Each CDR3 is given with its conserved first and last residue. The D gene is left open where the match is weak. Rows give clone size only sometimes, using once, few, many, or a class for an expanded clone.

D gene: TRBD2
V gene: TRBV7-3
J gene: TRBJ2-2
clone size: -
CDR3 protein: CASRIPGLAGTGELFF
CDR3 DNA: TGTGCCAGCAGGATCCCGGGACTAGCGGGAACCGGGGAGCTGTTTTTT

D gene: -
V gene: TRBV13
J gene: TRBJ2-5
clone size: -
CDR3 protein: CASSFSVGQETQYF
CDR3 DNA: TGTGCCAGCAGCTTTAGTGTGGGTCAAGAGACCCAGTACTTC

D gene: -
V gene: TRBV28
J gene: TRBJ1-5
clone size: few
CDR3 protein: CASSLSGRGGQPQHF
CDR3 DNA: TGTGCCAGCAGTTTATCGGGGCGAGGCGGGCAGCCCCAGCATTTT

D gene: -
V gene: TRBV5-1
J gene: TRBJ1-2
clone size: few
CDR3 protein: CASSLRQHNDYGYTF
CDR3 DNA: TGCGCCAGCAGCTTGCGACAGCACAACGACTATGGCTACACCTTC

D gene: TRBD1
V gene: TRBV4-3
J gene: TRBJ1-4
clone size: -
CDR3 protein: CASSQDRDRGLGTNEKLFF
CDR3 DNA: TGCGCCAGCAGCCAAGATCGGGACAGGGGGCTTGGAACTAATGAAAAACTGTTTTTT

D gene: -
V gene: TRBV2
J gene: TRBJ2-1
clone size: -
CDR3 protein: CASSATSSLGNEQFF
CDR3 DNA: TGTGCCAGCAGCGCAACTAGCAGCCTTGGCAATGAGCAGTTCTTC

D gene: TRBD1
V gene: TRBV7-8
J gene: TRBJ1-5
clone size: -
CDR3 protein: CASSNDRGHQPQHF
CDR3 DNA: TGTGCCAGCAGCAACGACAGGGGGCATCAGCCCCAGCATTTT

D gene: -
V gene: TRBV27
J gene: TRBJ1-4
clone size: -
CDR3 protein: CASSLSGAGGEKLFF
CDR3 DNA: TGTGCCAGCAGTTTATCGGGCGCCGGGGGTGAAAAACTGTTTTTT

D gene: TRBD1
V gene: TRBV19
J gene: TRBJ2-5
clone size: -
CDR3 protein: CASTRDRGQEQYF
CDR3 DNA: TGTGCCAGTACCCGGGACAGGGGGCAGGAGCAGTACTTC

D gene: TRBD1
V gene: TRBV4-1
J gene: TRBJ1-5
clone size: -
CDR3 protein: CASSLYLMSGQGPNQPQHF
CDR3 DNA: TGCGCCAGCAGCCTCTACCTAATGAGCGGACAGGGACCCAATCAGCCCCAGCATTTT

D gene: TRBD2
V gene: TRBV7-8
J gene: TRBJ2-1
clone size: -
CDR3 protein: CASSLVRRGGRGEQFF
CDR3 DNA: TGTGCCAGCAGCTTAGTCAGGCGGGGGGGCCGCGGTGAGCAGTTCTTC

D gene: -
V gene: TRBV19
J gene: TRBJ2-3
clone size: -
CDR3 protein: CASNGNTDTQYF
CDR3 DNA: TGTGCCAGTAATGGGAACACAGATACGCAGTATTTT

D gene: TRBD1
V gene: TRBV6-1
J gene: TRBJ2-2
clone size: -
CDR3 protein: CASDRGLRSTGELFF
CDR3 DNA: TGTGCCAGCGACAGGGGGCTTAGATCCACCGGGGAGCTGTTTTTT

D gene: -
V gene: TRBV5-6
J gene: TRBJ2-1
clone size: -
CDR3 protein: CASSLGGLGSYNEQFF
CDR3 DNA: TGTGCCAGCAGCTTGGGGGGCCTCGGCTCCTACAATGAGCAGTTCTTC

D gene: -
V gene: TRBV19
J gene: TRBJ1-5
clone size: -
CDR3 protein: CASKGLGGGDNQPQHF
CDR3 DNA: TGTGCCAGTAAGGGATTGGGAGGTGGGGACAATCAGCCCCAGCATTTT

D gene: -
V gene: TRBV5-6
J gene: TRBJ2-2
clone size: -
CDR3 protein: CASSLGVRGTGELFF
CDR3 DNA: TGTGCCAGCAGCTTGGGTGTACGGGGCACCGGGGAGCTGTTTTTT

D gene: TRBD2
V gene: TRBV5-1
J gene: TRBJ2-1
clone size: -
CDR3 protein: CASSVTTSGGYNEQFF
CDR3 DNA: TGCGCCAGCAGCGTGACAACTAGCGGGGGTTACAATGAGCAGTTCTTC

D gene: TRBD2
V gene: TRBV2
J gene: TRBJ2-1
clone size: -
CDR3 protein: CASSPLAGAYNEQFF
CDR3 DNA: TGTGCCAGCAGTCCTCTAGCGGGGGCGTACAATGAGCAGTTCTTC

D gene: -
V gene: TRBV28
J gene: TRBJ1-2
clone size: -
CDR3 protein: CASREGYGYTF
CDR3 DNA: TGTGCCAGCAGAGAGGGTTATGGCTACACCTTC

D gene: -
V gene: TRBV25-1
J gene: TRBJ1-4
clone size: few
CDR3 protein: CASSGVRGADEKLFF
CDR3 DNA: TGTGCCAGCAGTGGTGTTCGGGGGGCAGATGAAAAACTGTTTTTT

D gene: -
V gene: TRBV6-1
J gene: TRBJ2-2
clone size: -
CDR3 protein: CASTKETGYTGELFF
CDR3 DNA: TGTGCCAGCACCAAGGAGACGGGATACACCGGGGAGCTGTTTTTT

D gene: -
V gene: TRBV6-6
J gene: TRBJ1-5
clone size: -
CDR3 protein: CASSPRGRQPQHF
CDR3 DNA: TGTGCCAGCAGTCCCCGGGGAAGACAGCCCCAGCATTTT

D gene: TRBD2
V gene: TRBV6-5
J gene: TRBJ2-7
clone size: once
CDR3 protein: CASSETGLAGNKQYF
CDR3 DNA: TGTGCCAGCAGCGAGACCGGACTAGCGGGGAACAAGCAGTACTTC

D gene: TRBD1
V gene: TRBV9
J gene: TRBJ2-1
clone size: -
CDR3 protein: CASSVGQGAYNEQFF
CDR3 DNA: TGTGCCAGCAGCGTAGGGCAGGGGGCCTACAATGAGCAGTTCTTC

D gene: TRBD1
V gene: TRBV5-1
J gene: TRBJ2-6
clone size: -
CDR3 protein: CASSWTGLSAGANVLTF
CDR3 DNA: TGCGCCAGCAGCTGGACAGGGTTATCCGCTGGGGCCAACGTCCTGACTTTC

D gene: -
V gene: TRBV11-3
J gene: TRBJ2-5
clone size: -
CDR3 protein: CASSPGTQDQETQYF
CDR3 DNA: TGTGCCAGCAGCCCCGGGACACAAGACCAAGAGACCCAGTACTTC

D gene: -
V gene: TRBV7-2
J gene: TRBJ2-6
clone size: -
CDR3 protein: CASSHGNAGSSGANVLTF
CDR3 DNA: TGTGCCAGCAGCCATGGCAACGCCGGATCCTCTGGGGCCAACGTCCTGACTTTC

D gene: -
V gene: TRBV18
J gene: TRBJ1-2
clone size: -
CDR3 protein: CASSPGRGYTF
CDR3 DNA: TGTGCCAGCTCACCAGGGCGCGGCTACACCTTC

D gene: TRBD1
V gene: TRBV5-5
J gene: TRBJ1-5
clone size: -
CDR3 protein: CASSTGTANQPQHF
CDR3 DNA: TGTGCCAGCAGCACTGGGACAGCCAATCAGCCCCAGCATTTT